This is a list of T cell receptor beta chains from one sample in a study of T cell responses to AZD1222 COVID-19 vaccine. Clones were read by immunoSEQ multiplex PCR, and TCRdb kept only the in-frame ones, dropping some. This table holds 95,000 to 150,000 clones, approximately 90% found once. Sequences were derived from peripheral blood, sampled on day 0 of AZD1222 vaccination. The receptors come from an adult in good health. Each CDR3 is given with its conserved first and last residue. The D gene is left open where the match is weak. Size is stated for part of the rows, as once, few or many counts, or as a class when the clone is expanded.

>TRBD1|TRBV12-3/TRBV12-4|TRBJ2-3|.
CASSSTGSDTQYF
TGTGCCAGCAGTTCGACAGGGTCAGATACGCAGTATTTT
>.|TRBV20-1|TRBJ1-1|few
CSAPPAFF
TGCAGTGCCCCTCCAGCTTTCTTT
>.|TRBV30|TRBJ1-5|few
CAWSERPHNQPQHF
TGTGCCTGGAGTGAGCGGCCTCACAATCAGCCCCAGCATTTT
>TRBD2|TRBV6-5|TRBJ2-1|.
CASSSPSGNYNEQFF
TGTGCCAGCAGTTCCCCTAGCGGGAACTACAATGAGCAGTTCTTC
>.|TRBV4-3|TRBJ2-7|.
CASSQGGHSAYEQYF
TGCGCCAGCAGCCAAGGGGGCCACAGTGCCTACGAGCAGTACTTC
>.|TRBV4-1|TRBJ2-3|.
CASSQGTLGGPTTDTQYF
TGCGCCAGCAGCCAAGGAACTCTCGGCGGGCCTACCACAGATACGCAGTATTTT
>TRBD1|TRBV9|TRBJ2-7|.
CASSESGTDTYEQYF
TGTGCCAGCAGCGAGTCGGGGACAGACACCTACGAGCAGTACTTC
>.|TRBV5-5|TRBJ1-2|.
CASSLEGGRNYGYTF
TGTGCCAGCAGCTTGGAGGGGGGCAGAAACTATGGCTACACCTTC
>.|TRBV28|TRBJ2-7|.
CASSLPGTGYEQYF
TGTGCCAGCAGTTTACCCGGGACCGGCTACGAGCAGTACTTC
>TRBD1|TRBV28|TRBJ1-2|.
CASSFGQGDGSYGYTF
TGTGCCAGCAGTTTTGGACAGGGGGACGGTTCTTATGGCTACACCTTC
>.|TRBV19|TRBJ1-1|.
CASSSLPLINTEAFF
TGTGCCAGTAGTAGCCTACCCTTAATTAACACTGAAGCTTTCTTT
>.|TRBV24-1|TRBJ1-1|.
CATRGNSRPEAFF
TGTGCCACCCGCGGGAACAGTCGCCCTGAAGCTTTCTTT
>TRBD1|TRBV27|TRBJ1-1|once
CATRTGNTEAFF
TGTGCCACACGGACAGGTAACACTGAAGCTTTCTTT
>.|TRBV9|TRBJ1-1|.
CASSVRYRTEAFF
TGTGCCAGCAGCGTACGGTATAGGACTGAAGCTTTCTTT
>.|TRBV9|TRBJ2-7|.
CASSVGPPAVEQYF
TGTGCCAGCAGCGTAGGGCCCCCCGCGGTCGAGCAGTACTTC
>TRBD1|TRBV9|TRBJ2-1|.
CASSFPRDRGSYRQFF
TGTGCCAGCAGCTTTCCCCGGGACAGGGGCTCCTATCGGCAGTTCTTC
>.|TRBV11-3|TRBJ2-7|.
CASSGRGQSGEQYF
TGTGCCAGCAGTGGCAGGGGCCAGTCGGGCGAGCAGTACTTC
>TRBD1|TRBV10-3|TRBJ2-3|.
CAIRDRTGGSGTQYF
TGTGCCATCCGTGACCGGACAGGGGGCTCGGGTACGCAGTATTTT
>TRBD1|TRBV5-1|TRBJ1-6|.
CASSLQGSQSPLHF
TGCGCCAGCAGCTTACAGGGGAGCCAATCACCCCTCCACTTT
>.|TRBV9|TRBJ1-1|.
CASSADRRGMAFF
TGTGCCAGCAGCGCAGATCGGAGGGGAATGGCTTTCTTT
>.|TRBV28|TRBJ2-6|.
CASSSPFLGPSGANVLTF
TGTGCCAGCAGTTCCCCTTTCCTGGGGCCGAGTGGGGCCAACGTCCTGACTTTC
>.|TRBV29-1|TRBJ2-5|.
CSVEDPDRPQETQYF
TGCAGCGTTGAAGATCCCGACAGGCCACAAGAGACCCAGTACTTC
>.|TRBV11-2|TRBJ2-2|many
CASSYAGTLNTGELFF
TGTGCCAGCAGTTACGCCGGGACACTAAACACCGGGGAGCTGTTTTTT
>.|TRBV9|TRBJ1-1|few
CASSVVPGDPTEAFF
TGTGCCAGCAGCGTAGTGCCAGGGGACCCCACTGAAGCTTTCTTT
>TRBD2|TRBV6-5|TRBJ2-1|.
CASSLGEGYNEQFF
TGTGCCAGCAGCCTCGGGGAGGGCTACAATGAGCAGTTCTTC
>.|TRBV19|TRBJ1-1|.
CASSITALPEAFF
TGTGCCAGTAGTATAACCGCCCTTCCTGAAGCTTTCTTT
>.|TRBV27|TRBJ2-1|.
CASSGGVGSYNEQFF
TGTGCCAGCAGTGGAGGGGTCGGCTCCTACAATGAGCAGTTCTTC
>.|TRBV10-3|TRBJ2-5|.
CATGSRPRETQYF
TGTGCCACTGGGAGTAGGCCCAGGGAGACCCAGTACTTC
>.|TRBV12-3/TRBV12-4|TRBJ1-2|.
CASSTGQFYGYTF
TGTGCCAGCAGTACCGGACAGTTCTATGGCTACACCTTC
>.|TRBV28|TRBJ2-7|once
CASMGFSYEQYF
TGTGCCAGCATGGGGTTCTCCTACGAGCAGTACTTC
>TRBD1|TRBV28|TRBJ1-1|.
CASSLPGGRGTEAFF
TGTGCCAGCAGTCTACCAGGGGGTCGAGGCACTGAAGCTTTCTTT
>.|TRBV6-1|TRBJ1-2|.
CASSEEDRNYGYTF
TGTGCCAGCAGTGAAGAAGACAGGAACTATGGCTACACCTTC
>.|TRBV19|TRBJ2-7|.
CASSINFGLYEQYF
TGTGCCAGTAGTATTAATTTCGGACTCTACGAGCAGTACTTC